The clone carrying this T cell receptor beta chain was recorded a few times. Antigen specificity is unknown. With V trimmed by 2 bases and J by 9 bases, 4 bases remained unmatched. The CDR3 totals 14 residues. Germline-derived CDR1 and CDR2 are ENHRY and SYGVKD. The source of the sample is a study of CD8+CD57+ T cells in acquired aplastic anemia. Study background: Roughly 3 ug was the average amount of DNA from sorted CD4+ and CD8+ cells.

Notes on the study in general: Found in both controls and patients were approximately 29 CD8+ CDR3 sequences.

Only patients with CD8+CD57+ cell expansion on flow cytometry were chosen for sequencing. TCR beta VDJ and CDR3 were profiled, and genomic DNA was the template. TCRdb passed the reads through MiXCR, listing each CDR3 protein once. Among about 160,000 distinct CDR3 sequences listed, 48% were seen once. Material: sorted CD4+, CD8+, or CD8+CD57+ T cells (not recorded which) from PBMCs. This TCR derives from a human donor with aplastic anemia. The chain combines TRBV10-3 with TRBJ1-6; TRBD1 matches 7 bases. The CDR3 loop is CAISEDREVSPLHF. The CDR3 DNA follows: TGTGCCATCAGTGAGGACAGGGAAGTTTCACCCCTCCACTTT.